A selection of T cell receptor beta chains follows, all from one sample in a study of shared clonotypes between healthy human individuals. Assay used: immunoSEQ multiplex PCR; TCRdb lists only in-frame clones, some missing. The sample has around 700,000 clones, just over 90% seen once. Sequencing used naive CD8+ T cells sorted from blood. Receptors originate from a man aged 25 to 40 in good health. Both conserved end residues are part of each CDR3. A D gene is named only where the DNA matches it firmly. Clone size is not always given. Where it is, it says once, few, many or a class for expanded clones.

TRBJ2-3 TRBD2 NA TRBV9 CASSVGGTSGSYEEGDTQYF TGTGCCAGCAGCGTAGGCGGGACTAGCGGGAGTTACGAGGAGGGAGATACGCAGTATTTT
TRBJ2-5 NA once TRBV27 CASSPSTKETQYF TGTGCCAGCAGCCCGTCCACCAAAGAGACCCAGTACTTC
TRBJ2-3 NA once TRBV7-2 CASSFPISKFGTDTQYF TGTGCCAGCAGCTTCCCCATTTCGAAATTTGGCACAGATACGCAGTATTTT
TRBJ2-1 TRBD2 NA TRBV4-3 CASSQNRLAGGQFF TGCGCCAGCAGCCAGAATCGACTAGCGGGAGGGCAGTTCTTC
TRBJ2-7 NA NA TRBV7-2 CASSLESGRGSYEQYF TGTGCCAGCAGCTTAGAGTCGGGCAGGGGATCCTACGAGCAGTACTTC
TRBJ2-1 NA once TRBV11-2 CASTHSYNEQFF TGTGCCAGCACGCACTCCTACAATGAGCAGTTCTTC
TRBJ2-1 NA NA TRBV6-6 CASSYSQGFPYNEQFF TGTGCCAGCAGTTACTCGCAGGGGTTCCCATACAATGAGCAGTTCTTC
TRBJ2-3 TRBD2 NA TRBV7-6 CASSTPVAGGGADTQYF TGTGCCAGCAGCACCCCCGTAGCGGGAGGGGGCGCAGATACGCAGTATTTT
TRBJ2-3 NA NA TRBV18 CASSSWGGTDTQYF TGTGCCAGCTCCTCCTGGGGCGGCACAGATACGCAGTATTTT
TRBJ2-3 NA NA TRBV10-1 CASSEGVVTDTQYF TGCGCCAGCAGTGAAGGGGTTGTCACAGATACGCAGTATTTT
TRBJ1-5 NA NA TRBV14 CASSAGWEGRQPQHF TGTGCCAGCAGCGCCGGCTGGGAGGGTCGACAGCCCCAGCATTTT
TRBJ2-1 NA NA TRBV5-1 CASSLRLAYSHNEQFF TGCGCCAGCAGCTTGCGTCTAGCGTACTCGCACAATGAGCAGTTCTTC
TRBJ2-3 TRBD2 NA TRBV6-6 CASTGTSESTDTQYF TGTGCCAGCACAGGGACTAGCGAGAGCACAGATACGCAGTATTTT
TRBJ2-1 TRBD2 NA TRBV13 CASSYLGLAGENEQFF TGTGCCAGCAGCTACCTCGGACTAGCGGGAGAAAATGAGCAGTTCTTC
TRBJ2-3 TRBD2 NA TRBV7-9 CASSLVRSGSSSDTQYF TGTGCCAGCAGCTTGGTTCGCAGCGGGAGTTCATCAGATACGCAGTATTTT
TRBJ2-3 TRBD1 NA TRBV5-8 CASSHIGGRDTDTQYF TGTGCCAGCAGCCACATAGGGGGCAGGGACACAGATACGCAGTATTTT
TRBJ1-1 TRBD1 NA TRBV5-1 CASSLRDSLNTEAFF TGCGCCAGCAGCTTGAGGGACAGTTTGAACACTGAAGCTTTCTTT
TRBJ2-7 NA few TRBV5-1 CASSLAVDYEQYF TGCGCCAGCAGCTTGGCAGTAGACTACGAGCAGTACTTC
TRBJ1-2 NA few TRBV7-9 CAAGGGDYGYTF TGTGCCGCGGGGGGGGGAGACTATGGCTACACCTTC
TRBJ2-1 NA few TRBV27 CASLGRNEQFF TGTGCCAGCTTGGGACGTAATGAGCAGTTCTTC
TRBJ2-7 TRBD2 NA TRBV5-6 CASSSGTSVYEQYF TGTGCCAGCAGCTCAGGGACTAGCGTCTACGAGCAGTACTTC
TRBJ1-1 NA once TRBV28 CASISQGWTEAFF TGTGCCTCGATCAGTCAGGGGTGGACTGAAGCTTTCTTT
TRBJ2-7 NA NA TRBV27 CASSLLHGTFYEQYF TGTGCCAGCAGTTTACTACACGGGACTTTCTACGAGCAGTACTTC
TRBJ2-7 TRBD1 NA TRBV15 CATSGTGYDEQYF TGTGCCACCAGCGGGACAGGTTACGACGAGCAGTACTTC
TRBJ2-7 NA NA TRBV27 CASSLKPTYEQYF TGTGCCAGCAGTTTAAAGCCAACCTACGAGCAGTACTTC
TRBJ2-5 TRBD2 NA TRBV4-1 CASSPRLAGAQETQYF TGCGCCAGCAGCCCTAGACTAGCGGGAGCACAAGAGACCCAGTACTTC
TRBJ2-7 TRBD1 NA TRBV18 CASSDPGQELHEQYF TGTGCCAGCTCGGATCCGGGACAGGAATTACACGAGCAGTACTTC
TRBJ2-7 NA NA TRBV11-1 CASSRTGLAYEQYF TGTGCCAGCAGCCGTACAGGTCTGGCCTACGAGCAGTACTTC
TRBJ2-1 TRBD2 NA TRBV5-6 CASSFGSGRFYNEQFF TGTGCCAGCAGCTTTGGCAGCGGGAGGTTCTACAATGAGCAGTTCTTC
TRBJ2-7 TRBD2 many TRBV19 CASSISSGNYEQYF TGTGCCAGTAGTATCTCTAGCGGGAACTACGAGCAGTACTTC
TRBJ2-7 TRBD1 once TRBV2 CASSSGQGSSYEQYF TGTGCCAGCAGTTCGGGACAGGGGAGCTCCTACGAGCAGTACTTC
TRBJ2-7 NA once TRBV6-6 CASSYGLGDQSYEQYF TGTGCCAGCAGTTACGGGCTGGGGGACCAGAGCTACGAGCAGTACTTC
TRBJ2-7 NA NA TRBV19 CASSMEGPYEQYF TGTGCCAGTAGTATGGAGGGCCCCTACGAGCAGTACTTC
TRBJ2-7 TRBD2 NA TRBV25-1 CASGVGTSVYEQYF TGTGCCAGTGGTGTGGGGACTAGCGTCTACGAGCAGTACTTC
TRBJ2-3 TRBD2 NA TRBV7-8 CASIPRVAGSTDTQYF TGTGCCAGCATACCTCGGGTAGCGGGGAGCACAGATACGCAGTATTTT
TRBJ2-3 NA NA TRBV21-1 CASSRQREGCTDTQYF TGTGCCAGCAGCAGACAGCGGGAGGGATGCACAGATACGCAGTATTTT
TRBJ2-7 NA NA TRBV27 CASSFGFDGYEQYF TGTGCCAGCAGTTTCGGTTTTGACGGATACGAGCAGTACTTC
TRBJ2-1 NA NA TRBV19 CASSMSASSYNEQFF TGTGCCAGTAGTATGTCTGCCAGCTCCTACAATGAGCAGTTCTTC
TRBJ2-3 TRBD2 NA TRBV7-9 CASSSEREGGDTQYF TGTGCCAGCAGCTCCGAGCGGGAGGGAGGAGATACGCAGTATTTT
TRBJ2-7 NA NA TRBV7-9 CASSPPSSGLSYEQYF TGTGCCAGCAGCCCCCCCAGTAGCGGTTTATCCTACGAGCAGTACTTC
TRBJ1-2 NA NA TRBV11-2 CASSLVTGKSGYTF TGTGCCAGCAGCTTAGTAACGGGGAAATCTGGCTACACCTTC
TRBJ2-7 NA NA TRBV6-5 CAGDSQEGDEQYF TGTGCCGGGGATTCACAGGAAGGGGACGAGCAGTACTTC
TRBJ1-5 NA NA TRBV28 CASRHGDSSNQPQHF TGTGCCAGCAGGCACGGGGATTCTAGCAATCAGCCCCAGCATTTT
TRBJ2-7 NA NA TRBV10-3 CAISGAGGANEQYF TGTGCCATCAGTGGAGCGGGCGGGGCGAACGAGCAGTACTTC
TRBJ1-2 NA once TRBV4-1 CASSQENRADGYTF TGCGCCAGCAGCCAAGAGAACAGGGCGGATGGCTACACCTTC
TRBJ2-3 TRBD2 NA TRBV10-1 CASSELLALSTDTQYF TGCGCCAGCAGTGAGTTACTAGCGCTTAGCACAGATACGCAGTATTTT
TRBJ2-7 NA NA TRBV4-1 CASSQGQGGNYEQYF TGCGCCAGCAGCCAAGGGCAGGGGGGGAACTACGAGCAGTACTTC
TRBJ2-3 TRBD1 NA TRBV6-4 CASSVGTGTDTQYF TGTGCCAGCAGTGTAGGGACAGGCACAGATACGCAGTATTTT
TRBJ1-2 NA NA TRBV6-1 CASSVVPLRYGYTF TGTGCCAGCAGTGTGGTTCCTCTCCGCTATGGCTACACCTTC
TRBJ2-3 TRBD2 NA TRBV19 CASTTWGGGTDTQYF TGTGCCAGTACCACATGGGGCGGGGGTACAGATACGCAGTATTTT
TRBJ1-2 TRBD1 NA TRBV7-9 CASNKPDREDGYGYTF TGTGCCAGCAACAAGCCGGACAGGGAAGACGGCTATGGCTACACCTTC
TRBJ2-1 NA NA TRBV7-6 CASSQGTAGINEQFF TGTGCCAGCAGCCAGGGTACGGCCGGAATCAATGAGCAGTTCTTC
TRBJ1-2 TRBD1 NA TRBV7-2 CASRDRGQDYGYTF TGTGCCAGTCGAGACAGGGGGCAAGACTATGGCTACACCTTC
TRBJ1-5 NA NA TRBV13 CASSSKERGPQHF TGTGCCAGCAGCTCAAAAGAGAGGGGGCCCCAGCATTTT
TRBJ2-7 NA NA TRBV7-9 CASSLPSTYEQYF TGTGCCAGCAGCTTACCATCCACCTACGAGCAGTACTTC
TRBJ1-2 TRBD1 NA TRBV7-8 CASSLKPGQGVGYTF TGTGCCAGCAGCTTAAAGCCGGGACAGGGGGTGGGCTACACCTTC
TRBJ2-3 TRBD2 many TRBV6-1 CASNRLAGDADTQYF TGTGCCAGCAACCGACTAGCGGGAGACGCAGATACGCAGTATTTT
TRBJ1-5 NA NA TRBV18 CASSPPEGQRESQPQHF TGTGCCAGCTCACCACCGGAGGGACAAAGGGAGAGTCAGCCCCAGCATTTT
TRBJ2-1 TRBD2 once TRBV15 CATSRAGEYNEQFF TGTGCCACCAGCAGGGCGGGAGAGTACAATGAGCAGTTCTTC